The 10 T cell receptor beta chains below all came from one sample that was sequenced in a study of Graves' ophthalmopathy and Graves' hyperthyroidism. Researchers took RNA transcripts and amplified TCR beta CDR3 regions from them. RT-PCR in the first round used HTBI primers; a second-round multiplex PCR followed. Via MiXCR, TCRdb re-called the multiplex PCR reads, giving one row per CDR3 protein. The table records 200,000 to 300,000 distinct CDR3 sequences, approximately 42% of them present only once. The sequenced material came from peripheral blood. The receptor set was obtained from an adult man with Graves' ophthalmopathy.

The genes are TRBV7-9 and TRBJ2-7; TRBD1 agrees at 8 bases. Per germline, CDR1 SEHNR and CDR2 FQNEAQ (reference sequence). There are 14 residues in the CDR3. Losses at the gene ends were 5 bases for V and 7 bases for J; bases not matched to a gene: 10. CDR3 in DNA: TGTGCCAGCAGCCACCTCCAGGGGGCCTGGGAGCAGTACTTC. This translates into CASSHLQGAWEQYF.

This clonotype was detected only a few times. The chain employs TRBV5-6 and TRBJ1-2; 9 bases match TRBD1. The germline CDR1 and CDR2 sequences are SGHDT and YYEEEE. The CDR3 length is 14 residues. Losses at the gene ends were 3 bases for V and 2 bases for J; bases not matched to a gene: 2. The CDR3: CASSWGQGNYGYTF. The CDR3 region has the DNA TGTGCCAGCAGCTGGGGACAGGGAAACTATGGCTACACCTTC. The entire variable domain, with the rest obtained from reference TRBV5-6 and TRBJ1-2, is as follows: DAGVTQSPTHLIKTRGQQVTLRCSPKSGHDTVSWYQQALGQGPQFIFQYYEEEERQRGNFPDRFSGHQFPNYSSELNVNALLLGDSALYLCASSWGQGNYGYTFGSGTRLTVV.

The chain links TRBV7-9 to TRBJ2-7; D not certain. The V end was cut by 1 base, the J end by 6 bases, with 10 bases between. CDR3 size: 13 residues. The germline gives CDR1 SEHNR, CDR2 FQNEAQ (reference sequence). The CDR3 here is CASSLVPLGEQYF. CDR3 nucleotides: TGTGCCAGCAGCTTAGTCCCCTTGGGCGAGCAGTACTTC.

The table lists this clonotype with a few counts. The chain uses TRBV10-3 and TRBJ1-5; 11 bases fit TRBD1. The CDR3 runs to 16 residues. With V trimmed by 0 bases and J by 11 bases, 9 bases remained unmatched. Germline CDR1 is ENHRY and CDR2 is SYGVKD. The CDR3 nucleotides read TGTGCCATCAGTGAGTCAAGGACAGGGGGCTCCGCGGCCCAGCATTTT. It codes for CAISESRTGGSAAQHF.

The J gene is TRBJ2-7, the V gene TRBV2, with D unclear. This CDR3 comprises 12 residues. V was cut by 8 bases and J by 4 bases, with 12 bases left in between. Per the germline V gene, CDR1 is SNHLY and CDR2 is FYNNEI. CDR3 in DNA: TGTGCCAGCCGTGTTAGGGCGTACGAGCAGTACTTC. Translating gives CASRVRAYEQYF.

This clonotype was recorded a few times. The J gene is TRBJ2-5, the V gene TRBV4-1; a weak D match, TRBD1 (6 bases). The germline CDR1 and CDR2 sequences are MGHRA and YSYEKL. The V gene lost 5 bases and the J gene lost 5 bases, with 12 bases spanning the gap. This CDR3 has 13 amino acids. The CDR3 DNA reads TGCGCCAGCAGCTTGGTCAGGGGTGAGACCCAGTACTTC. As protein: CASSLVRGETQYF.

There are a few counts of this clonotype. The rearrangement joins TRBV10-2 to TRBJ2-7; D possibly corresponds to TRBD2 (6 bases). Between the trimmed V and J ends, which lost 4 bases and 3 bases, there was a span of 16 bases. CDR1 is WSHSY, CDR2 SAAADI, per germline. This CDR3 has 15 amino acids. CDR3 amino acids: CASSGMGRGGYEQYF. CDR3 DNA: TGCGCCAGCAGTGGAATGGGAAGGGGAGGCTACGAGCAGTACTTC.

This clonotype was seen repeatedly, ten times or more. V gene TRBV15 combines with J gene TRBJ1-4, with D possibly matching TRBD1 (5 bases). CDR1 and CDR2 (germline): LNHNV, YYDKDF (reference sequence). The V end lost 8 bases, the J end lost 10 bases, and 8 bases lay between the germline ends. The CDR3 sequence is 10 residues long. CDR3 amino acids: CATYGGKLFF. CDR3 DNA sequence: TGTGCCACCTACGGGGGAAAACTGTTTTTT.

In DNA, the CDR3 is TGTGCTAGTGCCCCGCGAGGGGGGGAAGAGACCCAGTACTTC. It translates to CASAPRGGEETQYF. V usage is TRBV12-5 and J usage is TRBJ2-5; TRBD2 is a possible D gene (7 bases). The CDR3 has 14 amino acids. Germline V CDR1 and CDR2: LGHNT, FRNRAP. V lost 7 bases and J 3 bases, leaving 15 bases between the germline ends.

The chain couples TRBV20-1 to TRBJ1-2, with 11 bases fitting TRBD1. Germline CDR1 is DFQATT and CDR2 is SNEGSKA (reference sequence). This CDR3 has 13 amino acids. V was pared by 6 bases and J by 6 bases, with 6 bases of the junction left unmatched. DNA for the CDR3: TGCAGTGCCAGGACAGGGGGCAAGAATGGCTACACCTTC. Translated, it gives CSARTGGKNGYTF.